This T cell receptor (beta chain) was obtained from a study of OX40 agonist ivuxolimab in advanced cancers. The wider study: An agonistic human IgG2 monoclonal antibody against OX40 (CD134) was given. Having had anti-PD-1, anti-PD-L1 or anti-CTLA-4 therapy before was allowed, and approximately 40% had some.

Assay: immunoSEQ multiplex PCR; the TCRdb copy retains only in-frame clones and omits some. The sample lists around 40,000 clones, roughly 80% occurring once. The CDR3 totals 14 residues. Trimming shortened V by 5 bases and J by 4 bases, and 15 bases separated the two germline ends. Germline values: CDR1 MDHEN, CDR2 SYDVKM. The chain links TRBV28 to TRBJ2-7, with a weak D call TRBD2 (5 bases). The sample in question was CD4+ or CD8+ T cells sorted from blood, obtained in a trial of the OX40 agonist ivuxolimab. The receptor was derived from an adult with an advanced solid tumor such as melanoma, head and neck, liver or kidney cancer. CDR3 sequence: CASSHQSRGYEQYF. CDR3 coding DNA: TGTGCCAGCAGTCATCAAAGTCGGGGATACGAGCAGTACTTC.